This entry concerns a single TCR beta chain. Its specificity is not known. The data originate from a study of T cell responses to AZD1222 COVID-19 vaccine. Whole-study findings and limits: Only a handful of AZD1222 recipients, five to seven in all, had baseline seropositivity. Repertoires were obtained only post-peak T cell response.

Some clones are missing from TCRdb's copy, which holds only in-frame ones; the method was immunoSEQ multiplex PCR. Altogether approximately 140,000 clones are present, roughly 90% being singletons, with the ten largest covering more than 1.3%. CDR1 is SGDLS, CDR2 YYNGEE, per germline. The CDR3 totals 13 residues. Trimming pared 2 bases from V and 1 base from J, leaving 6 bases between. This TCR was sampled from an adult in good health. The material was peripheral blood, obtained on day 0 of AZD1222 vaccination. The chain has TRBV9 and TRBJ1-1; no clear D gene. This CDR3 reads CASSVGSNTEAFF. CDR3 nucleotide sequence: TGTGCCAGCAGCGTCGGATCGAACACTGAAGCTTTCTTT.